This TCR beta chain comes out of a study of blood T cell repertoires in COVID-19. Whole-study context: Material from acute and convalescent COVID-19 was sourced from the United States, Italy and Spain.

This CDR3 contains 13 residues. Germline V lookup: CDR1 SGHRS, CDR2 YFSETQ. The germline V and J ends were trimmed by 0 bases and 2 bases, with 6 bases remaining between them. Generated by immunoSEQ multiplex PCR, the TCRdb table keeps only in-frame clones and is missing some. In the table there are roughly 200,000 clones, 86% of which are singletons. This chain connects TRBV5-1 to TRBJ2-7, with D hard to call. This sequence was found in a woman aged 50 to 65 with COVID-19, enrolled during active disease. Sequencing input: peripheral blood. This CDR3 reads CASSLAPTYEQYV. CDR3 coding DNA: TGCGCCAGCAGCTTGGCACCTACCTACGAGCAGTACGTC.